This T cell receptor (beta chain) was recorded in a study of Ad26.COV2.S vaccination and SARS-CoV-2 variants. Germline V gene lookup returns CDR1 MNHEY and CDR2 SMNVEV (reference sequence). The V end lost 10 bases, the J end lost 4 bases, and 16 bases lay between the germline ends. There are 14 residues in the CDR3. Treatment meaning: roughly 18 received Ad26.COV2.S at low or high dose, single or two shots; 5 received placebo; per-sample allocation not given. Collection of the samples took place on day 63 after the first injection of vaccine or placebo. Sequencing was performed with immunoSEQ multiplex PCR; in TCRdb, only in-frame clones are kept and a portion is missing. The table records fewer than 500,000 clones, 80% to 90% of them present only once.

Sequenced material: peripheral blood, taken in a trial of Ad26.COV2.S vaccine versus placebo. The TCR originated in a person between 18 and 65 years old who received the Ad26.COV2.S COVID-19 vaccine or a placebo. The V gene is TRBV27, the J gene TRBJ2-2, with D possibly matching TRBD2 (7 bases). As DNA, the CDR3 is TGTGCCACCAGGGCGGGGGCGAGCACCGGGGAGCTGTTTTTT. This codes for CATRAGASTGELFF.